The source of this TCR beta chain is a study of Graves' ophthalmopathy and Graves' hyperthyroidism. TCR beta CDR3 regions were amplified from RNA transcripts. Scientists carried out first-round RT-PCR using HTBI primers and then a second-round multiplex PCR. TCRdb redid the calling of the multiplex PCR reads with MiXCR, one entry per CDR3 protein. The sample lists 650,000 to 900,000 distinct CDR3 sequences; roughly two fifths were seen once. Specimen: peripheral blood. This TCR derives from an adult man with Graves' ophthalmopathy.

This CDR3 reads CASSGRPGLMNTEAFF. The CDR3 DNA reads TGTGCCAGCAGTGGCCGACCGGGACTGATGAACACTGAAGCTTTCTTT. V usage is TRBV25-1 and J usage is TRBJ1-1, with D maybe TRBD1 (5 bases). V dropped 4 bases and J dropped 0 bases, with 15 bases sitting between them. CDR1 and CDR2 from the germline V gene are MGHDK and SYGVNS. The CDR3 loop spans 16 amino acids.